These 13 T cell receptor beta chains came from one sample sequenced in a study of cytomegalovirus exposure and HLA in healthy donors. In the PCR, 60 Vbeta and 13 Jbeta primers were used. TCRdb's copy holds only in-frame clones and misses some; the assay was immunoSEQ multiplex PCR. Of some 130,000 clones listed, 85% are singletons. The sample taken for sequencing was PBMCs. The source is a woman in her twenties or thirties in good health and CMV-seropositive.

The V gene is TRBV5-6, the J gene TRBJ2-2, with 7 bases matching TRBD2. V was pared by 4 bases and J by 4 bases, with 10 bases of the junction left unmatched. The CDR3 totals 16 residues. Germline V gene sequence: CDR1 SGHDT, CDR2 YYEEEE. The CDR3 DNA follows: TGTGCCAGCAGCCCGCTCAACCAGCGGGGCACCGGGGAGCTGTTTTTT. Translating it yields CASSPLNQRGTGELFF.

Details on this clone: Other nucleotide sequences in the sample specify the same CDR3. The CDR3 sequence: CASSLTGGTYEQYF. DNA for the CDR3: TGCGCCAGCAGCTTGACAGGGGGGACCTACGAGCAGTACTTC. This chain uses TRBV5-1 with TRBJ2-7; 8 bases are a match to TRBD1. V lost 1 base and J lost 2; bases outside the gene matches: 2. The CDR3 extends over 14 amino acids. CDR1 is SGHRS, CDR2 YFSETQ, per germline.

In this sample, this clone turned up a few times. The chain couples TRBV25-1 to TRBJ1-6, with D maybe TRBD1 (5 bases). Trimming pared 7 bases from V and 7 bases from J, leaving 8 bases between. The CDR3 loop spans 12 amino acids. The germline V gene encodes CDR1 MGHDK and CDR2 SYGVNS. The DNA of the CDR3 is TGTGCCAGCAAAAGGGGCAATTCACCCCTCCACTTT. It specifies CASKRGNSPLHF.

This clone has just one count. This chain uses TRBV15 with TRBJ2-5, with 9 bases matching TRBD2. V lost 0 bases, J lost 3 bases, and 5 bases stayed unmatched. CDR1 and CDR2 (germline): LNHNV, YYDKDF (reference sequence). The CDR3 is 16 residues long. The CDR3 sequence is CATSREVAGAKETQYF. The CDR3 DNA sequence: TGTGCCACCAGCAGAGAGGTAGCGGGGGCTAAAGAGACCCAGTACTTC.

The V and J genes are TRBV4-1 and TRBJ1-1, with no clear D. The V end was cut by 3 bases, the J end by 5 bases, with 10 bases between. Germline CDR1 and CDR2: MGHRA and YSYEKL. This CDR3 is 13 amino acids long. DNA of the CDR3: TGCGCCAGCAGCCATCCCGGGGAAACTGAAGCTTTCTTT. As protein: CASSHPGETEAFF.

The chain combines TRBV5-5 with TRBJ2-5; a possible D gene is TRBD2 (6 bases). Germline V gives CDR1 SGHKS, CDR2 YYEKEE (reference sequence). The V gene lost 0 bases and the J gene lost 2 bases, with 14 bases spanning the gap. This CDR3 is 16 amino acids long. CDR3 sequence: CASSLVWREPQETQYF. DNA of the CDR3: TGTGCCAGCAGCTTGGTTTGGAGGGAACCTCAAGAGACCCAGTACTTC. The full variable domain, in which reference TRBV5-5 and TRBJ2-5 provide the parts outside the CDR3, is DAGVTQSPTHLIKTRGQQVTLRCSPISGHKSVSWYQQVLGQGPQFIFQYYEKEERGRGNFPDRFSARQFPNYSSELNVNALLLGDSALYLCASSLVWREPQETQYFGPGTRLLVL.

The chain employs TRBV19 and TRBJ1-1; possibly TRBD1 for D (5 bases). The CDR3 consists of 14 residues. The V gene's germline CDR1 is LNHDA and CDR2 SQIVND (reference sequence). V gave up 3 bases and J gave up 11 bases, with 19 bases separating them. DNA of the CDR3: TGTGCCAGTAGTATCGGAGGAGGAGGGGCGGCGGCTTTCTTT. The encoded protein is CASSIGGGGAAAFF.

The rearrangement joins TRBV28 to TRBJ2-7, with D perhaps matching TRBD1 (6 bases). This CDR3 is built from 14 residues. CDR1 and CDR2 (germline): MDHEN, SYDVKM. Trimming took off 2 bases at V and 4 bases at J, with 12 bases between the two ends. CDR3 residues: CASSLAGVGYEQYF. CDR3 bases: TGTGCCAGCAGTTTAGCAGGGGTTGGTTACGAGCAGTACTTC.

The V gene is TRBV7-9, the J gene TRBJ1-3; TRBD1 aligns across 7 bases. CDR1 is SEHNR, CDR2 FQNEAQ, per germline (reference sequence). Trimming removed 3 bases from V and 2 bases from J; junction bases left unmatched: 13. The CDR3 has 18 amino acids. The CDR3 bases are TGTGCCAGCAGCTTGCCCCCAGAAGGGGGACAGACTGGAAACACCATATATTTT. Translation gives CASSLPPEGGQTGNTIYF.

This clone was recorded once. J is TRBJ2-5 and V is TRBV2; tentatively, D is TRBD2 (6 bases). Trimming removed 7 bases from V and 0 bases from J, with 12 bases in between. CDR3 size: 14 residues. Per the germline V gene, CDR1 is SNHLY and CDR2 is FYNNEI. CDR3 region: CASKPGLNQETQYF. The CDR3 nucleotides are TGTGCCAGCAAACCGGGACTCAACCAAGAGACCCAGTACTTC.

The chain employs TRBV28 and TRBJ1-4, with a possible D match to TRBD1 (5 bases). From germline, CDR1 is MDHEN and CDR2 SYDVKM. The CDR3 extends over 15 amino acids. The ends were cut back, 4 bases at V and 7 bases at J, with 16 bases in the middle. The CDR3, as DNA: TGTGCCAGCAGTTCACAAAAGGGGAAAGGTGAAAAACTGTTTTTT. Its translation is CASSSQKGKGEKLFF. Full variable domain (remainder filled in from reference TRBV28 and TRBJ1-4): DVKVTQSSRYLVKRTGEKVFLECVQDMDHENMFWYRQDPGLGLRLIYFSYDVKMKEKGDIPEGYSVSREKKERFSLILESASTNQTSMYLCASSSQKGKGEKLFFGSGTQLSVL.

This clone appeared once. V and J are TRBV18 and TRBJ1-2, with TRBD1 matching over 7 bases. The CDR3 totals 15 residues. Germline CDR1 and CDR2: KGHSH and LQKENI. V gave up 1 base and J gave up 6 bases; unmatched junction bases: 8. This CDR3 reads CASSPRQGSTDGYTF. CDR3 nucleotide sequence: TGTGCCAGCTCACCACGACAGGGTTCCACCGATGGCTACACCTTC.

The V call is TRBV9, the J call TRBJ2-1; possible D gene TRBD1, 5 bases. Trimming took 0 bases from V and 3 from J, leaving 10 bases between them. CDR3 length: 15 residues. CDR1 and CDR2 (germline): SGDLS, YYNGEE. This CDR3 is CASSVGVQVYNEQFF. CDR3 DNA: TGTGCCAGCAGCGTAGGTGTACAGGTCTACAATGAGCAGTTCTTC.